This passage covers 20 T cell receptor beta chains from one sample sequenced in a study of T-cell reconstitution after alpha-beta-depleted transplantation in children (dated by TCRdb to about 2016). The library was produced with PCR. TCRdb records Illumina HiSeq 2500 as the sequencer. Molecular barcoding was employed in the preparation of TCR libraries, with unique molecular identifiers being used to normalize TCRbeta repertoire quantification. TCRdb applied fastp at Q25 and MiXCR to the public reads, then kept only in-frame beta chains. CDR3 protein duplicates are merged, each entry listing the most common genes and DNA. This sample comprises hundreds of thousands of distinct CDR3 sequences, roughly 13% of them detected only once. The ten largest clones capture about 0.79% of the sample. What this sample's treatment or condition label stands for: allogeneic hematopoietic cell transplantation with graft depleted of TCRalphabeta T cells and CD19 B cells.

The sample was PBMCs, taken before TCRalphabeta/CD19-depleted stem cell transplant. The receptors were sampled from a girl aged 2 to 9 with congenital amegakaryocytic thrombocytopenia, due to receive a stem cell transplant.

This clonotype has only a few counts. CDR3: CASSRRAGATTREETQYF. For the CDR3, the DNA is TGTGCCAGCAGCAGAAGAGCGGGAGCTACAACTAGGGAAGAGACCCAGTACTTC. The chain couples TRBV7-6 to TRBJ2-5, with 8 bases that match TRBD2. The CDR3 is made up of 18 amino acids. Trimming took 5 bases from V and 3 from J; bases not matched to a gene: 17. The germline V gene encodes CDR1 SGHVS and CDR2 FNYEAQ.

This clonotype has only a few counts. This rearrangement joins TRBV28 to TRBJ2-2; D not resolved. Between the trimmed V and J ends, which lost 5 bases and 1 base, there was a span of 11 bases. Germline V gene sequence: CDR1 MDHEN, CDR2 SYDVKM. CDR3 length equals 15 residues. CDR3 nucleotides: TGTGCCAGCAGTCCTAGTGTCGGGAACACCGGGGAGCTGTTTTTT. Translated, it gives CASSPSVGNTGELFF.

The chain has TRBV5-1 and TRBJ1-6, with unresolved D. The CDR3 sequence is 17 residues long. Trimming removed 0 bases at V and 0 bases at J, with 10 bases between. Germline values: CDR1 SGHRS, CDR2 YFSETQ. For the CDR3, the DNA is TGCGCCAGCAGCTTGGGTACGGCAAGCTCCTATAATTCACCCCTCCACTTT. Translation: CASSLGTASSYNSPLHF.

This clonotype occurred many times. The chain links TRBV5-5 to TRBJ1-5; D not certain. This CDR3 region has 15 residues. Trimming cost V 0 bases and J 0 bases, with 7 bases left between them. Germline V gene lookup returns CDR1 SGHKS and CDR2 YYEKEE (reference sequence). The CDR3 protein is CASSLDLYSNQPQHF. CDR3 bases: TGTGCCAGCAGCTTGGATCTGTATAGCAATCAGCCCCAGCATTTT.

At least ten counts were recorded for this clonotype. The V call is TRBV5-1, the J call TRBJ1-1, with D possibly matching TRBD1 (5 bases). V was clipped by 0 bases and J by 1 base, with 7 bases between them. There are 14 residues in the CDR3. Germline assignment: CDR1 SGHRS and CDR2 YFSETQ. CDR3 in amino acids: CASSLEGWNTEAFF. DNA for the CDR3: TGCGCCAGCAGCTTGGAGGGGTGGAACACTGAAGCTTTCTTT.

This clonotype was picked up many times. The gene calls are TRBV29-1 and TRBJ1-2; D is unresolved. Germline loops: CDR1 SQVTM, CDR2 ANQGSEA. V was shortened by 2 bases and J by 8 bases, with 15 bases between the two germline ends. The CDR3 consists of 13 residues. CDR3 amino acids: CSVEFPPAYGYTF. CDR3 sequence (DNA): TGCAGCGTTGAATTTCCCCCGGCTTACGGCTACACCTTC.

This clonotype was seen a few times. The chain couples TRBV5-1 to TRBJ2-1; 10 bases agree with TRBD2. The ends lost 5 bases at V and 9 bases at J; junction bases unmatched: 14. The CDR3 is 16 residues long. Looked up from germline, CDR1 is SGHRS and CDR2 is YFSETQ. The CDR3 bases are TGCGCCAGCAGGGTATCCATAGCGGGAGGCGGTAGTGAGCAGTTCTTC. This encodes CASRVSIAGGGSEQFF.

This clonotype was recorded many times. The V and J genes are TRBV20-1 and TRBJ2-3; D tentatively reads TRBD1 or TRBD2 (5 bases each). CDR3 length: 14 residues. V was cut by 3 bases and J by 6 bases, with 16 bases left in between. Per the germline V gene, CDR1 is DFQATT and CDR2 is SNEGSKA (reference sequence). The CDR3 DNA is TGCAGTGCTAGTAGGGCGGTGGGACGGGATACGCAGTATTTT. Its protein is CSASRAVGRDTQYF.

The J gene is TRBJ2-1, the V gene TRBV30; possible D gene TRBD2, 6 bases. The V and J ends lost 2 bases and 7 bases respectively, with 9 bases between them. The CDR3 length is 12 residues. Per the germline V gene, CDR1 is GTSNPN and CDR2 is SVGIG (reference sequence). Here the CDR3 DNA reads TGTGCCTGGAGTTGGGGGGAGAATGAGCAGTTCTTC. Amino acids: CAWSWGENEQFF.

The chain carries TRBV28 and TRBJ2-2, with D perhaps TRBD2 (6 bases). CDR1 is MDHEN, CDR2 SYDVKM, per germline. This CDR3 is built from 18 residues. V was cut by 4 bases and J by 8 bases, with 26 bases left in between. DNA of the CDR3: TGTGCCAGCAGTTCTCTCGGTGGAGGGGTTAGCGGATCTGGGGAGCTGTTTTTT. Amino acids: CASSSLGGGVSGSGELFF.

This clonotype was found a few times. The genes are TRBV7-2 and TRBJ2-2; TRBD1 or TRBD2 may be the D gene (5 bases each). Trimming pared 2 bases from V and 5 bases from J, leaving 15 bases between. Germline values: CDR1 SGHTA, CDR2 FQGNSA. The CDR3 totals 16 residues. Written as DNA, the CDR3 is TGTGCCAGCAGCTTAAGACGGAGCGGACATACCGGGGAGCTGTTTTTT. Translated: CASSLRRSGHTGELFF.

This clonotype was detected many times. The gene calls are TRBV20-1 and TRBJ2-7, with 7 nucleotides matching TRBD2. The germline V gene has CDR1 DFQATT and CDR2 SNEGSKA (reference sequence). The CDR3 covers 15 residues. V trimming: 3 bases; J trimming: 2 bases; junction bases outside the gene matches: 10. Here the CDR3 reads CSASGRIGRTYEQYF. For the CDR3, the DNA is TGCAGTGCTAGCGGGAGGATTGGACGAACCTACGAGCAGTACTTC.

This clonotype was picked up many times. The chain is built from TRBV29-1 and TRBJ2-5, with D unclear. V gave up 0 bases and J gave up 14 bases, with 10 bases separating them. Per germline, CDR1 SQVTM and CDR2 ANQGSEA. The CDR3 extends over 10 amino acids. The CDR3 sequence is CSVEEGRRYF. The CDR3 coding sequence is TGCAGCGTTGAAGAGGGCAGGAGATACTTC. Drawing the rest from reference TRBV29-1 and TRBJ2-5, the complete variable domain is SAVISQKPSRDICQRGTSLTIQCQVDSQVTMMFWYRQQPGQSLTLIATANQGSEATYESGFVIDKFPISRPNLTFSTLTVSNMSPEDSSIYLCSVEEGRRYFGPGTRLLVL.

V gene TRBV7-8 combines with J gene TRBJ2-5; no definite D call. Germline V gives CDR1 SGHVS, CDR2 FQNEAQ. The CDR3 runs 14 residues. Trimming cost V 1 base and J 5 bases, with 11 bases left between them. The CDR3 loop is CASSLGGSWETQYF. The CDR3 DNA reads as TGTGCCAGCAGCTTAGGGGGTAGCTGGGAGACCCAGTACTTC.

This clonotype was counted ten times or more. The chain employs TRBV29-1 and TRBJ1-4; D is uncertain. The germline CDR1 and CDR2 sequences are SQVTM and ANQGSEA. V was pared by 7 bases and J by 7 bases, with 10 bases between. The length of the CDR3 is 11 residues. The CDR3 loop is CSGLVLEKLFF. The CDR3 DNA is TGCAGCGGACTAGTCCTTGAAAAACTGTTTTTT.

The sample holds a few counts of this clonotype. The CDR3 protein is CSALRQGWEQYF. The CDR3 region has the DNA TGCAGTGCTTTACGACAGGGATGGGAGCAGTACTTC. The gene calls are TRBV20-1 and TRBJ2-7; 7 bases are a match to TRBD1. The CDR3 has 12 residues. Germline lookup yields CDR1 DFQATT and CDR2 SNEGSKA (reference sequence). The V segment lost 5 bases and the J segment 7 bases; nucleotides outside the gene matches: 8.

This clonotype has only a few counts. This chain links TRBV29-1 with TRBJ2-7, with D possibly being TRBD2 (5 bases). CDR1 SQVTM and CDR2 ANQGSEA come from the germline V gene. V lost 0 bases, J lost 4 bases, and 19 bases lay in between. The CDR3 covers 16 residues. The CDR3 loop reads CSVEDPSLVTIYEQYF. As DNA, the CDR3 is TGCAGCGTTGAAGACCCCTCACTAGTCACGATTTACGAGCAGTACTTC.

The CDR3 loop reads CASSKGRPTYEQYF. The CDR3 nucleotides are TGTGCCAGCAGCAAGGGACGTCCGACCTACGAGCAGTACTTC. V gene TRBV5-5 combines with J gene TRBJ2-7, with D possibly called TRBD1 or TRBD2 (5 bases each). The CDR3 consists of 14 residues. Trimming shortened V by 4 bases and J by 2 bases, and 13 bases separated the two germline ends. Germline CDR1 SGHKS, CDR2 YYEKEE (reference sequence).

This clonotype was recorded a few times. The rearrangement uses TRBV28 and TRBJ2-1; TRBD1 matches at 7 bases. The trim removed 5 bases at V and 6 bases at J, leaving 13 bases unmatched. The CDR3 is 16 residues long. CDR1 and CDR2 (germline): MDHEN, SYDVKM. The CDR3: CASSLPTGELSNEQFF. The CDR3 nucleotides are TGTGCCAGCAGTCTCCCAACAGGGGAGCTGAGCAATGAGCAGTTCTTC.

With respect to this clonotype: A much more abundant neighbour one base away suggests this may be a read error. The V gene is TRBV4-2, the J gene TRBJ1-2, with D perhaps matching TRBD1 (5 bases). The CDR3 is made up of 13 amino acids. Germline V gene lookup returns CDR1 LGHNA and CDR2 YNFKEQ. The CDR3 is CARSPRTIYGYTF. CDR3 nucleotides: TGTGCCAGGAGCCCCCGGACAATCTATGGCTACACCTTC.